This T cell receptor (beta chain) was identified during a study of blood T cell repertoires in COVID-19. This table comes from immunoSEQ multiplex PCR, and its TCRdb copy is limited to in-frame clones, with some not included. This sample has 180,000 or so clones, with 65% to 85% found just once. Germline-derived CDR1 and CDR2 are LGHNA and YNFKEQ. V gave up 5 bases and J gave up 4 bases, with 11 bases separating them. The CDR3 extends over 13 amino acids. V gene TRBV4-2 combines with J gene TRBJ1-1; D is ambiguous. Material: PBMCs or T cells enriched from blood (not recorded which). The TCR originated in a man aged 35 to 55 who had recovered from COVID-19. The CDR3 here is CASSVTRGTEAFF. The DNA of the CDR3 is TGTGCCAGCAGCGTGACACGGGGCACTGAAGCTTTCTTT.